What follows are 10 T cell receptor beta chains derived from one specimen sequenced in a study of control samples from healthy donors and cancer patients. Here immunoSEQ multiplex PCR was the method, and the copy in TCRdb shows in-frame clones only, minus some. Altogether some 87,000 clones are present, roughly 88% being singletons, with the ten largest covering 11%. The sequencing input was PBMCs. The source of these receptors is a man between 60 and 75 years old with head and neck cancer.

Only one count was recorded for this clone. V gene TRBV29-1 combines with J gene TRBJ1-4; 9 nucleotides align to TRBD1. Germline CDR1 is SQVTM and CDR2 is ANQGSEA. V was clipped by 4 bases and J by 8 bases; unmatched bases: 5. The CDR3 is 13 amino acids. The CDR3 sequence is CSVGTGEGEKLFF. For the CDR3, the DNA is TGCAGCGTTGGGACAGGGGAGGGAGAAAAACTGTTTTTT.

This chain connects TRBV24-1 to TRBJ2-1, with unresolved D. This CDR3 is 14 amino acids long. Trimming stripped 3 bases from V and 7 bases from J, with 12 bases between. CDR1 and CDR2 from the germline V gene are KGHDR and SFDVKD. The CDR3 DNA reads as TGTGCCACCAGTGATCCCCTGACTGGGAATGAGCAGTTCTTC. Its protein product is CATSDPLTGNEQFF.

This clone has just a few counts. CDR3 region: CASSQGTSGRSPYEQYF. CDR3 DNA: TGTGCCAGCAGCCAAGGGACTAGCGGGAGGTCCCCCTACGAGCAGTACTTC. This chain links TRBV3-1 (or the pseudogene TRBV3-2) with TRBJ2-7, with 14 positions matching TRBD2. The V segment lost 1 base and the J segment 2 bases; nucleotides outside the gene matches: 4. This CDR3 has 17 amino acids. Germline lookup yields CDR1 LGHDT and CDR2 YNNKEL (reference sequence).

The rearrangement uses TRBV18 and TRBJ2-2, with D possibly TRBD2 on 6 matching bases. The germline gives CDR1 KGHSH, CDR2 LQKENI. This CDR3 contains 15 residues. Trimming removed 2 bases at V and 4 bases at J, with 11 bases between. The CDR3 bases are TGTGCCAGCTCACCATTAACGGGAGTCACCGGGGAGCTGTTTTTT. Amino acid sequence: CASSPLTGVTGELFF.

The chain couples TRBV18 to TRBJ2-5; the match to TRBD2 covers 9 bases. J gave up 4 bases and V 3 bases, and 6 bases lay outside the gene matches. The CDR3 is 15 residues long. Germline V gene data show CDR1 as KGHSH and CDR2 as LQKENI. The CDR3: CASSPNPAGGETQYF. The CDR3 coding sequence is TGTGCCAGCTCACCGAATCCAGCGGGAGGAGAGACCCAGTACTTC.

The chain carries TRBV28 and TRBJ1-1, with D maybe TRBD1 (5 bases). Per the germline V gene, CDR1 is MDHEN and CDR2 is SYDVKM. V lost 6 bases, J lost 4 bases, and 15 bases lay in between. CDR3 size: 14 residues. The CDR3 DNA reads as TGTGCCAGCAGACTAAGAGGGGTCCCCACTGAAGCTTTCTTT. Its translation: CASRLRGVPTEAFF.

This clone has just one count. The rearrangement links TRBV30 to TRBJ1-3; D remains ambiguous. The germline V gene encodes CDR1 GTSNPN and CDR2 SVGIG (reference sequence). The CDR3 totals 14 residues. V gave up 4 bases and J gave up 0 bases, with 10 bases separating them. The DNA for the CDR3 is TGTGCCTGGACCTTCGACCCCTCTGGAAACACCATATATTTT. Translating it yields CAWTFDPSGNTIYF.

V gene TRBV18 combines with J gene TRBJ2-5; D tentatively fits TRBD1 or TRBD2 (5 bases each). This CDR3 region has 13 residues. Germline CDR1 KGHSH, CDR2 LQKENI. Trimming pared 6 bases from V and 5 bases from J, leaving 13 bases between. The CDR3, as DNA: TGTGCCAGCTCTTCAGAGGGGTCGGAGACCCAGTACTTC. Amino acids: CASSSEGSETQYF.

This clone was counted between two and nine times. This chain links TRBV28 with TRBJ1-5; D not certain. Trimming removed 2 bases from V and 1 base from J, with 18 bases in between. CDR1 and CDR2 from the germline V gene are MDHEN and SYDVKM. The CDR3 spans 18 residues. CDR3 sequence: CASSLGNPYFGSNQPQHF. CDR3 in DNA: TGTGCCAGCAGTTTAGGGAACCCATACTTCGGCAGCAATCAGCCCCAGCATTTT.

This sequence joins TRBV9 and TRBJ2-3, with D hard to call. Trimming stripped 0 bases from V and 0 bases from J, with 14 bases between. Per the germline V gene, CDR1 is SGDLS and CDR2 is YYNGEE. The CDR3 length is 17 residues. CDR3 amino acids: CASSVALAASSTDTQYF. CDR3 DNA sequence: TGTGCCAGCAGCGTAGCATTAGCAGCTTCTAGCACAGATACGCAGTATTTT.